The following is a T cell receptor beta chain sequence with its context. Source study methods: The assay estimated nucleated cells by amplifying reference gene primers. Data came from immunoSEQ multiplex PCR; TCRdb stores just in-frame clones and leaves some out. V, J and clone size reflect that table, while D and trimming were determined from the DNA. The data contain roughly 260,000 clones, 88% of them seen just once; the ten biggest clones take up around 10%. CDR3 length equals 15 residues. Per the germline V gene, CDR1 is LGHNA and CDR2 is YSLEER. The germline V and J ends were trimmed by 3 bases and 6 bases, with 12 bases remaining between them. This specimen belongs to a study of blood T cell repertoires in COVID-19. Study as a whole: COVID-19 samples collected from the United States, Italy and Spain covered acute and convalescent phases. The analysed material was cDNA or gDNA that came from T cells, B-cell-depleted T cells, or PBMCs.

Patients at the Seattle site were enrolled during active infection and followed longitudinally. The chain recombines TRBV4-3 with TRBJ1-6; possible D gene TRBD1, 6 bases. The sequence derives from a woman younger than 45 with COVID-19, enrolled during active disease. Sequencing was performed on peripheral blood. The CDR3 protein is CASSQAGALNSPLHF. CDR3 DNA sequence: TGCGCCAGCAGCCAGGCAGGGGCCCTTAATTCACCCCTCCACTTT.